This TCR beta chain was identified in a study of beta chain features in type 1 diabetes. Expressed TCRB transcripts were sequenced, since all the RNA that had been isolated was reverse transcribed. The protocol was immunoSEQ multiplex PCR, while the TCRdb copy is restricted to in-frame clones and leaves out a portion. The data hold about 340,000 clones, with about a tenth observed a single time. About this clone: Its specificity is unknown.

This CDR3 comprises 15 residues. V lost 1 base, J lost 2 bases, and 13 bases lay in between. From germline, CDR1 is SGHRS and CDR2 YFSETQ. Whole-study findings and limits: Within each of all four CD4+ subsets, Type 1 diabetes patients had TCRB CDR3s that were moderately but significantly shorter.

The V gene is TRBV5-1, the J gene TRBJ2-7; D is possibly TRBD1 or TRBD2 (5 bases each). The source material was central memory CD4+ T cells from blood. This sequence was found in a man younger than 40 with type 1 diabetes. The CDR3 protein is CASSLSGTVTYEQYF. The CDR3 nucleotides are TGCGCCAGCAGCTTGTCCGGGACGGTGACCTACGAGCAGTACTTC.